This passage covers 17 T cell receptor beta chains from one sample sequenced in a study of identical twins. TCRdb passed the 5' RACE reads through MiXCR, listing each CDR3 protein once. The table lists some 1,700,000 distinct CDR3 sequences, about 32% of them singletons. Sequenced material: cord blood. The receptors come from a newborn girl in good health.

This clonotype was found a few times. The chain has TRBV10-1 and TRBJ2-3, with D possibly being TRBD2 (5 bases). CDR1 and CDR2 (germline): WNHNN, SYGVQD (reference sequence). V lost 4 bases, J lost 5 bases, and 10 bases lay in between. The CDR3 runs 13 residues. The CDR3 DNA reads TGCGCCAGCAGTGTCCTAGCTAGAGATACGCAGTATTTT. As protein: CASSVLARDTQYF.

This clonotype was found many times. The V call is TRBV5-1, the J call TRBJ2-7; D call uncertain. This CDR3 comprises 13 residues. V was trimmed by 2 bases and J by 3 bases, leaving 9 bases between them. Germline loops: CDR1 SGHRS, CDR2 YFSETQ. The CDR3 DNA reads TGCGCCAGCAGCTTCGGCAGCTTCTACGAGCAGTACTTC. As protein: CASSFGSFYEQYF.

The sample holds a few counts of this clonotype. The chain employs TRBV28 and TRBJ2-1; perhaps TRBD2 as D (6 bases). The ends were cut back, 6 bases at V and 9 bases at J, with 18 bases in the middle. The CDR3 is made up of 14 amino acids. In germline, CDR1 is MDHEN, CDR2 SYDVKM. CDR3 amino acids: CASSLSEYGGEQFF. The CDR3 nucleotides are TGTGCCAGCAGCCTTTCCGAATACGGGGGTGAGCAGTTCTTC.

This clonotype showed up just a few times. The gene calls are TRBV18 and TRBJ2-1; TRBD2 aligns across 7 bases. V was pared by 2 bases and J by 9 bases, with 1 base of the junction left unmatched. Germline V lookup: CDR1 KGHSH, CDR2 LQKENI. There are 12 residues in the CDR3. The CDR3 protein is CASSPGEGEQFF. Written as DNA, the CDR3 is TGTGCCAGCTCACCAGGGGAGGGTGAGCAGTTCTTC.

The chain carries TRBV29-1 and TRBJ1-4; D is perhaps TRBD1 (6 bases). Germline CDR1 and CDR2: SQVTM and ANQGSEA. Trimming removed 7 bases at V and 8 bases at J, with 17 bases between. This CDR3 comprises 13 residues. The CDR3 region is CSARDQRGEKLFF. DNA for the CDR3: TGCAGCGCCAGGGATCAAAGGGGGGAAAAACTGTTTTTT.

In its sample, this clonotype was seen once. V usage is TRBV7-9 and J usage is TRBJ2-3; TRBD1 matches 9 bases. Germline CDR1 is SEHNR and CDR2 is FQNEAQ (reference sequence). This CDR3 contains 15 residues. V lost 6 bases, J lost 5 bases, and 9 bases stayed unmatched. CDR3 amino acids: CASSPRQGEGDTQYF. CDR3 bases: TGTGCCAGCAGTCCACGACAGGGGGAGGGAGATACGCAGTATTTT.

This clonotype was detected only a few times. The chain is built from TRBV20-1 and TRBJ1-5, with 7 bases that match TRBD1. V lost 0 bases and J lost 1; bases outside the gene matches: 9. This CDR3 is 17 amino acids long. CDR1 is DFQATT and CDR2 is SNEGSKA in the germline V gene (reference sequence). Written as DNA, the CDR3 is TGCAGTGCTAGAGATGAGACAGGGTTCGGAAGCAATCAGCCCCAGCATTTT. Translating gives CSARDETGFGSNQPQHF.

This clonotype was recorded once. This rearrangement joins TRBV20-1 to TRBJ2-7, with TRBD1 as a possible D gene (5 bases). The CDR3 is made up of 14 amino acids. The germline V and J ends were trimmed by 7 bases and 2 bases, with 18 bases remaining between them. The germline V gene has CDR1 DFQATT and CDR2 SNEGSKA (reference sequence). CDR3 sequence: CSVHLRQGAYEQYF. CDR3 nucleotides: TGCAGTGTCCACCTGCGGCAGGGCGCCTACGAGCAGTACTTC.

This clonotype was seen many times. The V call is TRBV5-1, the J call TRBJ2-7; 10 nucleotides match TRBD1. Germline-derived CDR1 and CDR2 are SGHRS and YFSETQ. This CDR3 has 14 amino acids. The V and J ends lost 3 bases and 5 bases, in that order; junction bases with no gene match: 5. The CDR3 bases are TGCGCCAGCAGCTCAAACGACAGGGGGCACGAGCAGTACTTC. Its translation is CASSSNDRGHEQYF.

The rearrangement joins TRBV9 to TRBJ1-4; D unresolved. The ends were cut back, 4 bases at V and 8 bases at J, with 21 bases in the middle. The germline V gene has CDR1 SGDLS and CDR2 YYNGEE. The CDR3 sequence is 16 residues long. CDR3 DNA: TGTGCCAGCAGCCCCCAAAGCCCGGCTCGCGGCGAAAAACTGTTTTTT. Protein: CASSPQSPARGEKLFF.

The genes are TRBV11-2 and TRBJ1-2; D call uncertain. The CDR3 runs to 14 residues. In germline, CDR1 is SGHAT, CDR2 FQNNGV. V gave up 1 base and J gave up 4 bases, with 10 bases separating them. CDR3 nucleotides: TGTGCCAGCAGCTTAGGGGTCAGTTCCTATGGCTACACCTTC. Encoded protein: CASSLGVSSYGYTF. Together with reference TRBV11-2 and TRBJ1-2, the CDR3 gives the full variable domain: EAGVAQSPRYKIIEKRQSVAFWCNPISGHATLYWYQQILGQGPKLLIQFQNNGVVDDSQLPKDRFSAERLKGVDSTLKIQPAKLEDSAVYLCASSLGVSSYGYTFGSGTRLTVV.

The chain carries TRBV7-6 and TRBJ1-1; possibly TRBD1 for D (5 bases). Germline values: CDR1 SGHVS, CDR2 FNYEAQ. The CDR3 loop spans 15 amino acids. Trimming took off 3 bases at V and 3 bases at J, with 14 bases between the two ends. Written as DNA, the CDR3 is TGTGCCAGCAGCTTGGCCCAGACAGTTCACACTGAAGCTTTCTTT. Translated, it gives CASSLAQTVHTEAFF.

The J gene is TRBJ1-5, the V gene TRBV2, with TRBD1 as a possible D gene (5 bases). Germline V gene lookup returns CDR1 SNHLY and CDR2 FYNNEI. This CDR3 comprises 15 residues. The ends were cut back, 2 bases at V and 4 bases at J, with 12 bases in the middle. The CDR3: CASSEQGLSNQPQHF. DNA for the CDR3: TGTGCCAGCAGTGAACAGGGATTAAGTAATCAGCCCCAGCATTTT. Together with reference TRBV2 and TRBJ1-5, the CDR3 gives the full variable domain: EPEVTQTPSHQVTQMGQEVILRCVPISNHLYFYWYRQILGQKVEFLVSFYNNEISEKSEIFDDQFSVERPDGSNFTLKIRSTKLEDSAMYFCASSEQGLSNQPQHFGDGTRLSIL.

There are a few counts of this clonotype. V gene TRBV29-1 combines with J gene TRBJ2-1; tentative D call: TRBD2 (5 bases). The J call could be wrong; TRBJ2-7 is a better fit for the DNA end. This CDR3 comprises 12 residues. CDR1 and CDR2 (germline): SQVTM, ANQGSEA. CDR3: CSAGFDYNEQYF. CDR3 bases: TGCAGCGCTGGTTTTGACTACAATGAGCAGTACTTC.

There are a few counts of this clonotype. V gene TRBV12-3 or TRBV12-4 combines with J gene TRBJ1-1, with D unclear. The length of the CDR3 is 13 residues. V lost 6 bases and J 0 bases, leaving 8 bases between the germline ends. This CDR3 reads CASSQPMNTEAFF. DNA for the CDR3: TGTGCCAGCAGCCAGCCCATGAACACTGAAGCTTTCTTT.

About this clonotype itself: Germline is not matched at one junction end, which may reflect a read error. The CDR3 DNA is TGTGCCAGCAGTTTTGGGCGCGGCTATGGCTACGCCTTC. This sequence encodes CASSFGRGYGYAF. The rearrangement links TRBV12-3 or TRBV12-4 to TRBJ1-2; D call uncertain. The CDR3 runs 13 residues.

The chain joins TRBV7-8 to TRBJ1-2; 10 bases agree with TRBD1. Trimming cost V 1 base and J 0 bases; bases outside gene matches: 5. The CDR3 extends over 17 amino acids. Germline CDR1 is SGHVS and CDR2 is FQNEAQ. Here the CDR3 reads CASSLGTGGTANYGYTF. The CDR3 DNA reads TGTGCCAGCAGCTTAGGGACAGGGGGAACAGCTAACTATGGCTACACCTTC.